These T cell receptor beta chains were read from a single sample in a study of early T cells in non-severe SARS-CoV-2 infection. TCRdb passed the 5' RACE reads through MiXCR, listing each CDR3 protein once. The data hold roughly 57,000 distinct CDR3 sequences, with 13% observed a single time. Specimen: whole blood, collected at baseline. The receptors were gathered from an adult who was a healthcare worker with PCR-confirmed SARS-CoV-2 infection or an uninfected control (not recorded which). The CDR3 runs from the conserved cysteine through the conserved F or W. The D gene is left open where the match is weak. Expanded clones are given a class, and other clones once, few, many or no size at all.

v_gene: TRBV19
abundance: many
d_gene: .
j_gene: TRBJ2-7
CDR3nt: TGTGCCAGTAGCACAACAGTGACCTACGAGCAGTACTTC
CDR3aa: CASSTTVTYEQYF

v_gene: TRBV9
abundance: many
d_gene: TRBD1
j_gene: TRBJ1-2
CDR3nt: TGTGCCAGCAGCGAGGCCGCGACAGGGGTATATGGCTACACCTTC
CDR3aa: CASSEAATGVYGYTF

v_gene: TRBV6-5
abundance: many
d_gene: .
j_gene: TRBJ2-7
CDR3nt: TGTGCCAGCAGTCCGCAAGTGTTCGGCTACGAGCAGTACTTC
CDR3aa: CASSPQVFGYEQYF

v_gene: TRBV18
abundance: .
d_gene: .
j_gene: TRBJ2-3
CDR3nt: TGTGCCAGCTCACCAGTTCAGGAAGATACGCAGTATTTT
CDR3aa: CASSPVQEDTQYF

v_gene: TRBV27
abundance: few
d_gene: TRBD1
j_gene: TRBJ2-1
CDR3nt: TGTGCCAGCAGTTTGGAGAAGGGGGCTTACAATGAGCAGTTCTTC
CDR3aa: CASSLEKGAYNEQFF

v_gene: TRBV10-2
abundance: many
d_gene: .
j_gene: TRBJ1-2
CDR3nt: TGCGCCAGCAGTGAGTCGATAAGGGGGGTAAACTATGGCTACACCTTC
CDR3aa: CASSESIRGVNYGYTF

v_gene: TRBV20-1
abundance: few
d_gene: .
j_gene: TRBJ2-1
CDR3nt: TGCAGTGCTAGAGTAGGCAGGAGCTCCTACAATGAGCAGTTCTTC
CDR3aa: CSARVGRSSYNEQFF

v_gene: TRBV5-6
abundance: .
d_gene: TRBD2
j_gene: TRBJ2-3
CDR3nt: TGTGCCAGCAGCTTGGGGCTAGCGGGAGCCCCAGATACGCAGTATTTT
CDR3aa: CASSLGLAGAPDTQYF

v_gene: TRBV13
abundance: many
d_gene: TRBD2
j_gene: TRBJ2-1
CDR3nt: TGTGCCAGCAGCCGCCAGACTAGCGGGAGAAACAATGAGCAGTTCTTC
CDR3aa: CASSRQTSGRNNEQFF

v_gene: TRBV7-6
abundance: .
d_gene: TRBD1
j_gene: TRBJ2-3
CDR3nt: TGTGCCAGCAGCTTAGCAGGGGGCGGAGATACGCAGTATTTT
CDR3aa: CASSLAGGGDTQYF

v_gene: TRBV6-2/TRBV6-3
abundance: .
d_gene: .
j_gene: TRBJ1-1
CDR3nt: TGTGCCAGCAGTTACTCCCGTCTCCCGAACACTGAAGCTTTCTTT
CDR3aa: CASSYSRLPNTEAFF

v_gene: TRBV6-2/TRBV6-3
abundance: few
d_gene: .
j_gene: TRBJ2-4
CDR3nt: TGTGCCAGCAGTTACGCAGGGGTGGGGTACTTC
CDR3aa: CASSYAGVGYF

v_gene: TRBV7-3
abundance: few
d_gene: TRBD2
j_gene: TRBJ2-1
CDR3nt: TGTGCCAGCAGCTCCGGGGCTAGCGGGATGTATGAGCAGTTCTTC
CDR3aa: CASSSGASGMYEQFF

v_gene: TRBV28
abundance: .
d_gene: TRBD1
j_gene: TRBJ2-7
CDR3nt: TGTGCCAGCAGCCCCTGGACAGGGGCCTACGAGCAGTACTTC
CDR3aa: CASSPWTGAYEQYF

v_gene: TRBV12-3/TRBV12-4
abundance: few
d_gene: .
j_gene: TRBJ2-7
CDR3nt: TGTGCCAGCAGCTTAACCCCCCAGGCGTCCTCCTACGAGCAGTACTTC
CDR3aa: CASSLTPQASSYEQYF

v_gene: TRBV29-1
abundance: many
d_gene: .
j_gene: TRBJ2-3
CDR3nt: TGCAGCGTTGAAGACCTAAACACAGATACGCAGTATTTT
CDR3aa: CSVEDLNTDTQYF

v_gene: TRBV10-3
abundance: .
d_gene: .
j_gene: TRBJ2-5
CDR3nt: TGTGCCATCAGTGGGGAGCTGGGCGGCCAAGAGACCCAGTACTTC
CDR3aa: CAISGELGGQETQYF

v_gene: TRBV4-1
abundance: few
d_gene: .
j_gene: TRBJ1-1
CDR3nt: TGCGCCAGCAGCCAAGTGGACCTCGTAATGTACACTGAAGCTTTCTTT
CDR3aa: CASSQVDLVMYTEAFF

v_gene: TRBV2
abundance: few
d_gene: .
j_gene: TRBJ1-1
CDR3nt: TGTGCCAGCAGCTATGCCTTCGGGACGGCGGACACTGAAGCTTTCTTT
CDR3aa: CASSYAFGTADTEAFF

v_gene: TRBV4-1
abundance: .
d_gene: TRBD1
j_gene: TRBJ1-1
CDR3nt: TGCGCCAGCAGCCCTGGGACAGGGGGGAGGAACACTGAAGCTTTCTTT
CDR3aa: CASSPGTGGRNTEAFF

v_gene: TRBV3-1
abundance: .
d_gene: TRBD2
j_gene: TRBJ2-7
CDR3nt: TGTGCCAGCAGCCGGGCGACTAGCGGGATCTACGAGCAGTACTTC
CDR3aa: CASSRATSGIYEQYF

v_gene: TRBV29-1
abundance: .
d_gene: .
j_gene: TRBJ2-6
CDR3nt: TGCAGCGTTGAAAGTGAAGACTCTGGGGCCAACGTCCTGATTTTC
CDR3aa: CSVESEDSGANVLIF

v_gene: TRBV11-3
abundance: .
d_gene: .
j_gene: TRBJ2-5
CDR3nt: TGTGCCAGCAGCACTACATGGGGGCTGGAGACCCAGTACTTC
CDR3aa: CASSTTWGLETQYF

v_gene: TRBV6-5
abundance: many
d_gene: TRBD2
j_gene: TRBJ2-2
CDR3nt: TGTGCCAGCAGCTCCCGGCGGCGGGAGAGCGGGGAGCTGTTTTTT
CDR3aa: CASSSRRRESGELFF

v_gene: TRBV5-4
abundance: .
d_gene: .
j_gene: TRBJ1-1
CDR3nt: TGTGCCAGCAGCTCTCCCAGGGTCTCTGAAGCTTTCTTT
CDR3aa: CASSSPRVSEAFF

v_gene: TRBV18
abundance: .
d_gene: .
j_gene: TRBJ1-1
CDR3nt: TGTGCCAGCTCAATTACACAGGACACTGAAGCTTTCTTT
CDR3aa: CASSITQDTEAFF

v_gene: TRBV20-1
abundance: .
d_gene: .
j_gene: TRBJ2-4
CDR3nt: TGCAGTGCTAGGGAAAACATTCAGTACTTC
CDR3aa: CSARENIQYF

v_gene: TRBV12-3/TRBV12-4
abundance: .
d_gene: .
j_gene: TRBJ2-5
CDR3nt: TGTGCCAGCAGTTTAACCACAGGGATAAAGACCCAGTACTTC
CDR3aa: CASSLTTGIKTQYF

v_gene: TRBV11-3
abundance: few
d_gene: .
j_gene: TRBJ2-5
CDR3nt: TGTGCCAGCAGCTGGGACGGCACTAGAGGGACCCAGTACTTC
CDR3aa: CASSWDGTRGTQYF

v_gene: TRBV6-1
abundance: many
d_gene: .
j_gene: TRBJ1-1
CDR3nt: TGTGCCAGCAGTGACGCCTCGAACACTGAAGCTTTCTTT
CDR3aa: CASSDASNTEAFF

v_gene: TRBV7-9
abundance: few
d_gene: TRBD1
j_gene: TRBJ1-2
CDR3nt: TGTGCCAGCAGCAAAGGGACAGGGGATCGCGGCTACACCTTC
CDR3aa: CASSKGTGDRGYTF

v_gene: TRBV11-2
abundance: .
d_gene: .
j_gene: TRBJ1-1
CDR3nt: TGTGCCAGCAGCTCGAACGGGAAACAAGCTTTCTTT
CDR3aa: CASSSNGKQAFF

v_gene: TRBV7-9
abundance: few
d_gene: .
j_gene: TRBJ1-6
CDR3nt: TGTGCCAGCAGCCCGCACCAGGGATCAAATTCACCCCTCCACTTT
CDR3aa: CASSPHQGSNSPLHF

v_gene: TRBV7-2
abundance: few
d_gene: TRBD2
j_gene: TRBJ2-5
CDR3nt: TGTGCCAGCAGCTTAGAGGGGCCAACGTTAGCGGGAGCGGGGACCCAGTACTTC
CDR3aa: CASSLEGPTLAGAGTQYF

v_gene: TRBV4-2
abundance: many
d_gene: .
j_gene: TRBJ1-1
CDR3nt: TGTGCCAGCAGCCAAGGAAGTGGGGACACTGAAGCTTTCTTT
CDR3aa: CASSQGSGDTEAFF

v_gene: TRBV28
abundance: many
d_gene: .
j_gene: TRBJ2-5
CDR3nt: TGTGCCAGCAGTTTTTCGGAGACCCAGTACTTC
CDR3aa: CASSFSETQYF

v_gene: TRBV4-3
abundance: .
d_gene: TRBD2
j_gene: TRBJ2-3
CDR3nt: TGCGCCAGCAGCCACGCGGCGGGAGGGTCAGATACGCAGTATTTT
CDR3aa: CASSHAAGGSDTQYF

v_gene: TRBV7-3
abundance: .
d_gene: TRBD2
j_gene: TRBJ2-3
CDR3nt: TGTGCCAGCAGCTCGGGACTAGCGGCCACAGATACGCAGTATTTT
CDR3aa: CASSSGLAATDTQYF

v_gene: TRBV7-7
abundance: .
d_gene: TRBD2
j_gene: TRBJ2-1
CDR3nt: TGTGCTAGCAGCCCCGGGACTAGCGTATACAATGAGCAGTTCTTC
CDR3aa: CASSPGTSVYNEQFF

v_gene: TRBV7-2
abundance: few
d_gene: TRBD1
j_gene: TRBJ1-5
CDR3nt: TGTGCCACCAACCGGGACAGGGCCCCCCAGCCCCAGCATTTT
CDR3aa: CATNRDRAPQPQHF

v_gene: TRBV7-2
abundance: .
d_gene: .
j_gene: TRBJ1-5
CDR3nt: TGTGCCAGCAGCTTAATGTACGGAGACAATCAGCCCCAGCATTTT
CDR3aa: CASSLMYGDNQPQHF

v_gene: TRBV7-9
abundance: few
d_gene: TRBD1
j_gene: TRBJ1-1
CDR3nt: TGTGCCAGCAGCGCATACGACAGGGGGCAGACTGAAGCTTTCTTT
CDR3aa: CASSAYDRGQTEAFF

v_gene: TRBV5-1
abundance: many
d_gene: TRBD2
j_gene: TRBJ2-3
CDR3nt: TGCGCCAGCAGCCCTGGCCAGCTAGCGGGGGGATTCAGCACAGATACGCAGTATTTT
CDR3aa: CASSPGQLAGGFSTDTQYF

v_gene: TRBV2
abundance: many
d_gene: .
j_gene: TRBJ1-4
CDR3nt: TGTGCCACCGCGCCGGGACAAGCAACTAATGAAAAACTGTTTTTT
CDR3aa: CATAPGQATNEKLFF

v_gene: TRBV10-3
abundance: few
d_gene: TRBD2
j_gene: TRBJ2-3
CDR3nt: TGTGCCATCAGTCCCGGGACTAGCGGGAGTGGAAGCACAGATACGCAGTATTTT
CDR3aa: CAISPGTSGSGSTDTQYF

v_gene: TRBV2
abundance: .
d_gene: .
j_gene: TRBJ2-7
CDR3nt: TGTGCCAGCATGAAGGAGGGCGGGACCTACGAGCAGTACTTC
CDR3aa: CASMKEGGTYEQYF

v_gene: TRBV7-3
abundance: few
d_gene: TRBD1
j_gene: TRBJ2-1
CDR3nt: TGTGCCAGCAGCTTTGGGACAGGTTACAATGAGCAGTTCTTC
CDR3aa: CASSFGTGYNEQFF

v_gene: TRBV4-2
abundance: .
d_gene: .
j_gene: TRBJ1-4
CDR3nt: TGTGCCAGCAGCCAGCCGGGGACCCCTGAAAAACTGTTTTTT
CDR3aa: CASSQPGTPEKLFF

v_gene: TRBV7-2
abundance: few
d_gene: .
j_gene: TRBJ2-7
CDR3nt: TGTGCCAGCAGCTCGGGCCCGAAAGGACTTGTATCCTACGAGCAGTACTTC
CDR3aa: CASSSGPKGLVSYEQYF

v_gene: TRBV29-1
abundance: few
d_gene: .
j_gene: TRBJ1-1
CDR3nt: TGCAGCGTTGAGCACACTGAAGCTTTCTTT
CDR3aa: CSVEHTEAFF

v_gene: TRBV7-2
abundance: .
d_gene: .
j_gene: TRBJ1-2
CDR3nt: TGTGCCAGCAGCACAGGGACCTATGGCTACACCTTC
CDR3aa: CASSTGTYGYTF

v_gene: TRBV7-3
abundance: many
d_gene: .
j_gene: TRBJ2-2
CDR3nt: TGTGCCAGCAGCTCGGTGGGCACCGGGGAGCTGTTTTTT
CDR3aa: CASSSVGTGELFF